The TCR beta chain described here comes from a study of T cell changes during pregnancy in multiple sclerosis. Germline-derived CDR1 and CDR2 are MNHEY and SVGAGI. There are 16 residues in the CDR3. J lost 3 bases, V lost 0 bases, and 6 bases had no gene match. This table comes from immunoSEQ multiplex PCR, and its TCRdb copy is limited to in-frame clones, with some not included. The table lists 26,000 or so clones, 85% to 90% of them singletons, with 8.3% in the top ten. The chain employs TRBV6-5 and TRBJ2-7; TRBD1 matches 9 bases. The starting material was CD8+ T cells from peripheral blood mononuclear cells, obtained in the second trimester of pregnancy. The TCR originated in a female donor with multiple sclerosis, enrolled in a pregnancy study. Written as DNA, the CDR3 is TGTGCCAGCAGTTACTCGACCGGACAGGGGTTCTACGAGCAGTACTTC. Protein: CASSYSTGQGFYEQYF.